One and the same sample provided the 20 T cell receptor beta chains below, sequenced in a study of identical twins. Each CDR3 protein is one row after TCRdb ran MiXCR on the 5' RACE reads. The data hold about 200,000 distinct CDR3 sequences, with roughly 9.4% observed a single time. Input material: memory (CD45RO+) T cells sorted from blood. Receptor source: a woman under 30 in good health.

This clonotype showed up many times. The chain joins TRBV6-2 or TRBV6-3 to TRBJ2-1; 12 bases line up with TRBD2. Germline V gene sequence: CDR1 MNHEY, CDR2 SVGEGT. V lost 6 bases and J lost 7; bases outside the gene matches: 7. The CDR3 runs to 15 residues. CDR3 region: CASRITGTSGNEQFF. The DNA for the CDR3 is TGTGCCAGCAGGATTACCGGGACTAGCGGGAATGAGCAGTTCTTC.

This clonotype occurred a few times. This chain joins TRBV7-9 and TRBJ2-7, with 9 bases matching TRBD1. Germline V CDR1 and CDR2: SEHNR, FQNEAQ (reference sequence). The CDR3 runs to 17 residues. V lost 2 bases to trimming and J lost 2 bases; unmatched junction nucleotides: 10. The CDR3 is CASSLPPGQGFPYEQYF. In DNA, the CDR3 is TGTGCCAGCAGCTTACCCCCGGGACAGGGTTTTCCCTACGAGCAGTACTTC.

This clonotype was observed a few times. The V and J genes are TRBV6-1 and TRBJ1-1; D not resolved. Trimming cost V 6 bases and J 5 bases, with 7 bases left between them. The CDR3 loop spans 11 amino acids. The V gene's germline CDR1 is MNHNS and CDR2 SASEGT. The CDR3 here is CASRWETEAFF. For the CDR3, the DNA is TGTGCCAGCAGGTGGGAGACTGAAGCTTTCTTT.

This clonotype was seen a handful of times. The chain couples TRBV4-3 to TRBJ2-1; D is perhaps TRBD1 (6 bases). CDR1 LGHNA and CDR2 YSLEER come from the germline V gene. The CDR3 contains 15 residues. Trimming took 1 base from V and 7 from J, leaving 14 bases between them. CDR3 DNA: TGCGCCAGCAGCCAAGCAGGGGCGGGTGGGAATGAGCAGTTCTTC. Translation gives CASSQAGAGGNEQFF.

The rearrangement links TRBV20-1 to TRBJ1-1; weak D call: TRBD1 (5 bases). CDR3 length: 15 residues. The V and J ends lost 2 bases and 5 bases respectively, with 18 bases between them. Germline-derived CDR1 and CDR2 are DFQATT and SNEGSKA (reference sequence). CDR3 protein: CSARRDFGRWTEAFF. The CDR3 nucleotides read TGCAGTGCTAGACGGGACTTCGGGCGGTGGACTGAAGCTTTCTTT.

The chain employs TRBV29-1 and TRBJ2-3; TRBD2 might be the D (5 bases). The ends were cut back, 5 bases at V and 2 bases at J, with 17 bases in the middle. Germline CDR1 SQVTM, CDR2 ANQGSEA. The CDR3 spans 15 residues. The CDR3 nucleotides read TGCAGCGTTATTCGGGATGGGGATATCACAGATACGCAGTATTTT. Translation gives CSVIRDGDITDTQYF.

V is TRBV4-2 and J is TRBJ2-7; D perhaps matches TRBD1 (5 bases). Germline assignment: CDR1 LGHNA and CDR2 YNFKEQ. Trimming left V 1 base short and J 4 bases short, with 11 bases between. The CDR3 extends over 14 amino acids. The CDR3 DNA sequence: TGTGCCAGCAGCCAAGCGACAGATATTTACGAGCAGTACTTC. The encoded protein is CASSQATDIYEQYF.

This clonotype was seen at least ten times. The chain joins TRBV18 to TRBJ2-7; D gene uncertain. V shed 8 bases and J shed 5 bases, with 10 bases lying between them. Per the germline V gene, CDR1 is KGHSH and CDR2 is LQKENI. The CDR3 sequence is 11 residues long. This CDR3 reads CASSPGDEQYF. The CDR3 coding sequence is TGTGCCAGCAGTCCTGGGGACGAGCAGTACTTC.

The rearrangement uses TRBV7-9 and TRBJ2-7; no clear D. CDR1 is SEHNR and CDR2 is FQNEAQ in the germline V gene (reference sequence). This CDR3 has 12 residues. V was shortened by 4 bases and J by 3 bases, with 7 bases between the two germline ends. CDR3 DNA sequence: TGTGCCAGCAGCTCCCTTTACTACGAGCAGTACTTC. Residues: CASSSLYYEQYF.

This clonotype occurred many times. The chain recombines TRBV6-1 with TRBJ1-1; D is ambiguous. Germline CDR1 and CDR2: MNHNS and SASEGT. V lost 8 bases and J 5 bases, leaving 15 bases between the germline ends. CDR3 length: 13 residues. CDR3 residues: CASSPGKGTEAFF. CDR3 coding DNA: TGTGCCAGCTCCCCGGGGAAAGGGACTGAAGCTTTCTTT.

This rearrangement joins TRBV5-6 to TRBJ1-5, with D perhaps matching TRBD1 (6 bases). The germline V and J ends were trimmed by 6 bases and 8 bases, with 18 bases remaining between them. The CDR3 totals 14 residues. Germline CDR1 reads SGHDT; CDR2 reads YYEEEE. The CDR3 sequence: CASIKGGELKPQHF. DNA for the CDR3: TGTGCCAGCATCAAGGGGGGAGAATTAAAGCCCCAGCATTTT.

This clonotype has a handful of counts. The chain is built from TRBV4-1 and TRBJ2-5; TRBD2 might be the D (6 bases). The CDR3 runs 15 residues. Germline CDR1 is MGHRA and CDR2 is YSYEKL. Trimming removed 0 bases at V and 7 bases at J, with 15 bases between. The CDR3 here is CASSQDTGLSVTQYF. The CDR3 DNA reads as TGCGCCAGCAGCCAAGATACGGGACTGTCCGTGACCCAGTACTTC.

This clonotype was picked up many times. The CDR3 loop is CASSLQARQNTGELFF. Here the CDR3 DNA reads TGCGCCAGCAGCTTACAGGCCCGGCAGAACACCGGGGAGCTGTTTTTT. The chain links TRBV5-1 to TRBJ2-2, with D possibly matching TRBD1 (5 bases). V was pared by 2 bases and J by 1 base, with 12 bases between. The CDR3 runs 16 residues. CDR1 is SGHRS, CDR2 YFSETQ, per germline.

This chain connects TRBV5-1 to TRBJ2-3; 11 nucleotides line up with TRBD1. The CDR3 length is 14 residues. V shed 3 bases and J 4 bases; nucleotides not matched to a gene: 1. The V gene's germline CDR1 is SGHRS and CDR2 YFSETQ. The CDR3 sequence: CASSWTGGADTQYF. The CDR3, as DNA: TGCGCCAGCAGCTGGACAGGGGGCGCAGATACGCAGTATTTT.

This clonotype was recorded a few times. The chain combines TRBV6-5 with TRBJ1-4; no clear D. The V end was cut by 4 bases, the J end by 4 bases, with 7 bases between. The germline V gene encodes CDR1 MNHEY and CDR2 SVGAGI. CDR3 length equals 13 residues. CDR3 amino acids: CASSSGFNEKLFF. CDR3 DNA: TGTGCCAGCAGTTCGGGGTTTAATGAAAAACTGTTTTTT.

This clonotype was seen only a few times. The chain links TRBV10-1 to TRBJ1-1, with 8 bases matching TRBD1. With 2 bases clipped from V and 3 bases from J, the junction kept 5 bases outside the gene matches. Germline V gives CDR1 WNHNN, CDR2 SYGVQD (reference sequence). The CDR3 runs to 15 residues. The CDR3 DNA reads as TGCGCCAGCAGTGAGGCAGGGGGCAGGGACACTGAAGCTTTCTTT. It translates to CASSEAGGRDTEAFF.

This clonotype was detected only a few times. The chain recombines TRBV6-1 with TRBJ2-7, with 7 positions matching TRBD1. Trimming took 8 bases from V and 3 from J; bases not matched to a gene: 10. The CDR3 is made up of 14 amino acids. Per germline, CDR1 MNHNS and CDR2 SASEGT. CDR3 in amino acids: CASLRDRGYYEQYF. The CDR3, as DNA: TGTGCCAGCCTTCGGGACAGAGGATACTACGAGCAGTACTTC.

Here the CDR3 reads CASSLTAIDHLANYGYTF. The CDR3 region has the DNA TGTGCCAGCAGCTTAACGGCAATCGATCATTTAGCTAACTATGGCTACACCTTC. The chain joins TRBV11-1 to TRBJ1-2; D call uncertain. V lost 2 bases, J lost 0 bases, and 19 bases lay in between. CDR1 and CDR2 (germline): SGHAT, FQDESV (reference sequence). The CDR3 totals 18 residues.

In this sample, this clonotype turned up a few times. This chain links TRBV29-1 with TRBJ2-7, with TRBD1 identical over 9 bases. Germline-derived CDR1 and CDR2 are SQVTM and ANQGSEA. Trimming removed 2 bases from V and 6 bases from J; junction bases left unmatched: 14. This CDR3 is 16 amino acids long. CDR3 nucleotides: TGCAGCGTTGAAAAGGGCTTCGGACAGGGGACCGCCGAGCAGTACTTC. Protein product: CSVEKGFGQGTAEQYF.

This clonotype was counted a few times. The V and J genes are TRBV4-1 and TRBJ2-1; TRBD2 matches at 9 bases. This CDR3 has 18 amino acids. V lost 1 base, J lost 10 bases, and 17 bases stayed unmatched. CDR1 MGHRA and CDR2 YSYEKL come from the germline V gene. The CDR3 is CASSQVLERGAFRWEQFF. Written as DNA, the CDR3 is TGCGCCAGCAGCCAAGTACTAGAGCGGGGGGCCTTTCGGTGGGAGCAGTTCTTC.